The source of this T cell receptor (beta chain) is a study of vaccination and CD4 T cells after COVID-19. Sequencing of cultured CD4+ T cell DNA used the Oncomine TCR Beta short-read assay. After culture, CD4+ T cells served as the source for genomic DNA extraction. TCRdb reanalysed the PCR reads using MiXCR and keeps one entry per CDR3 protein. The sample yields roughly 26,000 distinct CDR3 sequences, approximately 37% seen once. This clonotype was picked up a small number of times. The antigen remains unidentified. The CDR3 is 15 residues long. Unmatched junction bases numbered 7, after V lost 0 bases and J lost 8 bases. Per the germline V gene, CDR1 is DFQATT and CDR2 is SNEGSKA (reference sequence). Noted treatment: approximately 10-day PBMC culture with coronavirus spike peptide pools or control peptides (ViraFEST assay). ViraFEST enlarged antigen-specific T cell populations with peptide pools and afterwards sequenced TCRs.

Study-level findings and limits: When vaccine-specific clones from convalescent patients were examined, 304 of 307 were spike mono-reactive.

This receptor was obtained from a human donor who had recovered from COVID-19. The chain has TRBV20-1 and TRBJ2-3; TRBD1 matches at 11 bases. The sample consisted of CD4+ T cells from blood, cultured in vitro. CDR3 bases: TGCAGTGCTAGAGATCCCGGACAGGGGGCAGGTACGCAGTATTTT. Its translation: CSARDPGQGAGTQYF.